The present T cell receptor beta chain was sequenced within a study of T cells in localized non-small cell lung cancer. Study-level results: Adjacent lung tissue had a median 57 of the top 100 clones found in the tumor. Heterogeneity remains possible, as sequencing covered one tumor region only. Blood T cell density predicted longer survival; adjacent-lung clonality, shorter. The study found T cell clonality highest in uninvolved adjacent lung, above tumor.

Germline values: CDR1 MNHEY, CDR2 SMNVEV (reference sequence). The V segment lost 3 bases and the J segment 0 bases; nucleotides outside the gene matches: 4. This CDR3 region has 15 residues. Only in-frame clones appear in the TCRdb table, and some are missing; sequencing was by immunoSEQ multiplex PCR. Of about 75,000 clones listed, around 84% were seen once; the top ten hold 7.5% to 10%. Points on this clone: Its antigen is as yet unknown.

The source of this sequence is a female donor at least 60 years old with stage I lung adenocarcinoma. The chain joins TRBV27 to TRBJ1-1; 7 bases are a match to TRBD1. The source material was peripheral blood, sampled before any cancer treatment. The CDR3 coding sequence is TGTGCCAGCAGTTTTACACAGGGGATGAACACTGAAGCTTTCTTT. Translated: CASSFTQGMNTEAFF.